These T cell receptor beta chains were read from a single sample in a study of T-cell reconstitution after alpha-beta-depleted transplantation in children. MiXCR, run by TCRdb on the PCR reads, gives a single entry per CDR3 protein. This sample yields hundreds of thousands of distinct CDR3 sequences, of which around 12% are seen a single time; roughly 0.84% belongs to the top ten. Sequencing used PBMCs, obtained before TCRalphabeta/CD19-depleted stem cell transplant. These receptors were collected from a girl aged 2 to 9 with congenital amegakaryocytic thrombocytopenia, due to receive a stem cell transplant. The CDR3 runs from the conserved cysteine through the conserved F or W. The D gene is left open where the match is weak. Clone size appears in some rows only: once, few, many, or a class for an expanded clone.

clone size,CDR3 length,J gene,V gene,D gene,CDR3 DNA,CDR3 protein
many,15,TRBJ2-2,TRBV5-1,TRBD1,TGCGCCAGCAGCTCATACAGGGGATCCACCGGGGAGCTGTTTTTT,CASSSYRGSTGELFF
many,13,TRBJ1-2,TRBV5-1,TRBD1,TGCGCCAGCGGAGGGGACAGGGGTCCTGGCTACACCTTC,CASGGDRGPGYTF
many,13,TRBJ2-7,TRBV20-1,-,TGCAGTGCTAGTACAGGGACATCCTACGAGCAGTACTTC,CSASTGTSYEQYF
many,17,TRBJ2-7,TRBV5-1,TRBD1,TGCGCCAGCAGCTTGAAGCAGGGGGCTTCCCCCTTTTACGAGCAGTACTTC,CASSLKQGASPFYEQYF
few,15,TRBJ2-7,TRBV5-6,-,TGTGCCAGCAGTATTGATAGCGTACCCCAGAGGGAGCAGTACTTC,CASSIDSVPQREQYF
-,15,TRBJ1-2,TRBV5-1,TRBD1,TGCGCCAGCAGCCCGCTGACAGGGTGGGACTATGGCTACACCTTC,CASSPLTGWDYGYTF
many,13,TRBJ2-5,TRBV10-3,-,TGTGCCATCGCCTTACGGGAGCGAGAGACCCAGTACTTC,CAIALRERETQYF
few,15,TRBJ2-1,TRBV6-1,-,TGTGCCAGCAGCTCCACTGGGCGGACTCAGGACGAGCAGTTCTTC,CASSSTGRTQDEQFF
few,16,TRBJ2-7,TRBV28,TRBD2,TGTGCCAGCAGTTTTCCGAACGGCGGGAGAGGGGTCGAGCAGTACTTC,CASSFPNGGRGVEQYF
many,14,TRBJ2-7,TRBV28,TRBD1,TGTGCCAGCAAAAAGGGGGACAGGGGCTACGAGCAGTACTTC,CASKKGDRGYEQYF
-,15,TRBJ2-7,TRBV7-2,-,TGTGCCAGCAGTCCCACGGAGGAGGAAACCTACGAGCAGTACTTC,CASSPTEEETYEQYF